This T cell receptor (beta chain) was observed in a study of STAT3 mutations in large granular lymphocyte leukemia. About the research overall: Roughly half of the longitudinally sequenced T-LGLL patients carried detectable canonical activating STAT3 mutations. More than half of T-LGLL patients received immunosuppressive therapy. Study outcomes and limitations: Differing intervals and regimens complicate linking therapy response to clone burden. Some patients had dominant TCR clones larger than their STAT3 mutant burden. In T-cell large granular lymphocyte leukemia, about half of patients showed multiple immunodominant subclonotypes.

In the case of this clone: Antigen specificity is unknown.

The CDR3 has 14 residues. In germline, CDR1 is SEHNR, CDR2 FQNEAQ (reference sequence). The V end lost 4 bases, the J end lost 7 bases, and 16 bases lay between the germline ends. Sequenced by immunoSEQ multiplex PCR; TCRdb stores in-frame clones only, minus some. In the table there are around 17,000 clones, around four fifths of which are singletons. This rearrangement joins TRBV7-9 to TRBJ2-5; D perhaps matches TRBD1 (6 bases). The sequence derives from a man between 50 and 59 years old with T-cell large granular lymphocyte leukemia. Some clones in this sample may be carry-over from other donors' samples. Sample: peripheral blood mononuclear cells. As DNA, the CDR3 is TGTGCCAGCAGCTCACAGGGTGTCGGAAGGACCCAGTACTTC. This encodes CASSSQGVGRTQYF.